These T cell receptor beta chains were read from a single sample in a study of human T cells and chemical hapten exposure. TCRdb recomputed calls from the RACE reads with MiXCR, one row per CDR3 protein. The data contain 350,000 or so distinct CDR3 sequences, 5.5% to 8% of them singletons. The sequencing here drew on whole blood, taken in connection with sensitization to the hapten diphenylcyclopropenone (DPC). The origin of the receptors is a young woman with alopecia areata. Some clones in this sample may be carry-over from other donors' samples. Both conserved end residues are part of each CDR3. Fields, in order: D gene, J gene, clone size, V gene, CDR3 protein, CDR3 DNA. The D gene is left open where the match is weak. A clone size is listed for some rows: how often the clone was seen (once, few, many), or a class if it is expanded.

. TRBJ2-3 many TRBV5-5 CASSFDRATDTQYF TGTGCCAGCAGCTTTGACAGAGCCACAGATACGCAGTATTTT
. TRBJ1-6 few TRBV6-1 CASIPGTNINSPLHF TGTGCCAGCATCCCAGGGACAAATATAAATTCACCCCTCCACTTT
TRBD2 TRBJ2-1 few TRBV7-8 CASSEGGGLAYNEQFF TGTGCCAGCAGCGAGGGAGGAGGACTAGCTTATAATGAGCAGTTCTTC
TRBD1 TRBJ2-5 many TRBV5-1 CASSKPGQGETQYF TGCGCCAGCTCAAAGCCGGGACAGGGGGAGACCCAGTACTTC
. TRBJ1-2 . TRBV6-6 CASSYVGANYGYTF TGTGCCAGCAGTTACGTAGGGGCTAACTATGGCTACACCTTC
TRBD2 TRBJ2-7 . TRBV3-1 CASSPLPGLAGEQYF TGTGCCAGCAGCCCTCTCCCGGGACTAGCGGGGGAGCAGTACTTC
TRBD1 TRBJ1-1 many TRBV6-2/TRBV6-3 CASSSPGQGSDEAFF TGTGCCAGCAGTTCCCCGGGACAGGGGAGTGATGAAGCTTTCTTT
TRBD1 TRBJ2-3 few TRBV9 CASSVGRQGLADTQYF TGTGCCAGCAGCGTAGGGAGACAGGGGTTAGCAGATACGCAGTATTTT
. TRBJ2-4 many TRBV7-2 CASSLVLAKNIQYF TGTGCCAGCAGCTTAGTATTAGCCAAAAACATTCAGTACTTC
. TRBJ1-1 . TRBV6-5 CASRDATEAFF TGTGCCAGCAGGGATGCCACTGAAGCTTTCTTT
. TRBJ1-1 many TRBV7-3 CASRGGVNTEAFF TGTGCCAGCAGGGGAGGGGTAAACACTGAAGCTTTCTTT
. TRBJ2-3 many TRBV29-1 CSVEVVEKSTDTQYF TGCAGCGTTGAAGTGGTGGAGAAGAGCACAGATACGCAGTATTTT
. TRBJ1-2 . TRBV5-5 CASSPRYVIGDYGYTF TGTGCCAGCAGCCCCCGATACGTGATAGGTGACTATGGCTACACCTTC
. TRBJ2-7 many TRBV20-1 CSARLLTYEQYF TGCAGTGCTCGACTTCTAACCTACGAGCAGTACTTC
TRBD2 TRBJ2-5 few TRBV29-1 CSVYTSGDTTQYF TGCAGCGTCTATACTAGCGGGGATACTACCCAGTACTTC
TRBD1 TRBJ2-6 . TRBV7-4 CASSQGFRGQTLLSSGANVLTF TGTGCCAGCAGCCAAGGATTCCGGGGACAGACACTCTTGAGCTCTGGGGCCAACGTCCTGACTTTC
. TRBJ2-3 . TRBV18 CASSPTRSADTQYF TGTGCCAGCTCACCAACTCGGTCGGCGGATACGCAGTATTTT
TRBD1 TRBJ1-2 few TRBV6-5 CATGQGDGYTF TGTGCCACCGGACAGGGAGATGGCTACACCTTC
TRBD2 TRBJ2-3 many TRBV19 CASSIRGGTDTQYF TGTGCCAGTAGTATACGGGGGGGGACAGATACGCAGTATTTT
. TRBJ2-3 many TRBV6-5 CASSYSQYRADTQYF TGTGCCAGCAGTTACTCGCAATACAGGGCAGATACGCAGTATTTT
TRBD1 TRBJ1-2 . TRBV2 CASRGRTGGLGYTF TGTGCCAGCAGGGGCCGGACAGGGGGGCTTGGCTACACCTTC
. TRBJ1-2 . TRBV6-5 CASSSERAADYGYTF TGTGCCAGCAGTTCCGAGCGAGCGGCTGACTATGGCTACACCTTC
. TRBJ1-1 . TRBV29-1 CSVGSTGGRRTEAFF TGCAGCGTGGGGTCAACCGGGGGCCGGCGAACTGAAGCTTTCTTT
. TRBJ1-3 . TRBV7-2 CASSLWGSSGNTIYF TGTGCCAGCAGCTTATGGGGGAGCTCTGGAAACACCATATATTTT
TRBD2 TRBJ2-2 few TRBV20-1 CSARDPAGGTGELFF TGCAGTGCTAGAGATCCGGCGGGGGGCACCGGGGAGCTGTTTTTT
TRBD1 TRBJ1-5 . TRBV6-2/TRBV6-3 CASSRQGRQNQPQHF TGTGCCAGCAGTCGACAGGGGCGGCAAAATCAGCCCCAGCATTTT
. TRBJ1-4 few TRBV29-1 CSVGDSSNEKLFF TGCAGCGTCGGTGACAGCTCGAATGAAAAACTGTTTTTT
. TRBJ2-1 few TRBV29-1 CSVGQGYNEQFF TGCAGCGTTGGTCAGGGTTACAATGAGCAGTTCTTC
. TRBJ2-3 . TRBV12-5 CASGLVLGLSRDTQYF TGTGCTAGTGGTTTGGTACTTGGCTTATCTCGGGATACGCAGTATTTT
TRBD2 TRBJ2-7 many TRBV20-1 CSAREDSGGDIYEQYF TGCAGTGCTAGAGAAGATAGCGGGGGGGATATCTACGAGCAGTACTTC
. TRBJ2-1 few TRBV27 CASSPQGYEQFF TGTGCCAGCAGTCCACAGGGCTATGAGCAGTTCTTC
. TRBJ2-5 . TRBV24-1 CATSDPSEIQETQYF TGTGCCACCAGTGATCCGTCAGAGATTCAAGAGACCCAGTACTTC
. TRBJ2-3 few TRBV7-2 CASSAVGSTDTQYF TGTGCCAGCAGCGCTGTCGGAAGCACAGATACGCAGTATTTT
. TRBJ2-3 once TRBV11-3 CASSSGTPEADTEYF TGTGCCAGCAGTTCCGGGACCCCCGAGGCAGATACGGAGTATTTT
. TRBJ2-3 few TRBV11-2 CASSLGDTWADTQYF TGTGCCAGCAGCTTGGGAGATACCTGGGCAGATACGCAGTATTTT
. TRBJ2-2 . TRBV7-2 CASSLMGNTGELFF TGTGCCAGCAGCTTAATGGGTAACACCGGGGAGCTGTTTTTT
. TRBJ2-5 many TRBV7-2 CASSLFPETQYF TGTGCCAGCAGCTTATTCCCGGAGACCCAGTACTTC
. TRBJ2-7 few TRBV12-3/TRBV12-4 CASSAPGRHTYEQYF TGTGCCAGCAGTGCCCCGGGGAGACATACGTACGAGCAGTACTTC
. TRBJ1-1 . TRBV6-6 CASSYTGDTEAFF TGTGCCAGCAGTTACACGGGGGACACTGAAGCTTTCTTT
. TRBJ2-5 many TRBV6-1 CASSEGQLETQYF TGTGCCAGCAGTGAAGGACAGTTAGAGACCCAGTACTTC
TRBD2 TRBJ2-7 few TRBV5-5 CASSPRERGNYEQYF TGTGCCAGCAGCCCGAGGGAGCGGGGGAACTACGAGCAGTACTTC
. TRBJ1-1 many TRBV9 CASSVGKGRVNTEAFF TGTGCCAGCAGCGTAGGAAAGGGTCGGGTGAACACTGAAGCTTTCTTT
. TRBJ2-5 many TRBV6-2/TRBV6-3 CASSDRQETQYF TGTGCCAGCAGCGACAGGCAAGAGACCCAGTACTTC
. TRBJ1-1 few TRBV27 CASSLRGGTNTEAFF TGTGCCAGCAGTTTAAGGGGTGGGACGAACACTGAAGCTTTCTTT
. TRBJ1-4 few TRBV4-1 CASSQDSVSATNEKLFF TGCGCCAGCAGCCAAGATTCCGTCAGTGCAACTAATGAAAAACTGTTTTTT
TRBD1 TRBJ1-2 few TRBV29-1 CSVEVNTGGLGYTF TGCAGCGTTGAAGTGAATACAGGGGGCCTTGGCTACACCTTC
TRBD1 TRBJ1-2 few TRBV18 CASSPFRTGAGYGYTF TGTGCCAGCTCACCTTTCAGGACAGGGGCCGGCTATGGCTACACCTTC
. TRBJ1-5 . TRBV16 CASSQSEGRQPQHF TGTGCCAGCAGCCAATCGGAGGGTCGGCAGCCCCAGCATTTT
. TRBJ1-1 . TRBV4-3 CASSQDDRGSNTEAFF TGCGCCAGCAGCCAAGATGATAGGGGGTCGAACACTGAAGCTTTCTTT
TRBD2 TRBJ2-1 many TRBV10-3 CAISDPGGGPLIYNEQFF TGTGCCATCAGTGACCCGGGCGGGGGACCCCTAATCTACAATGAGCAGTTCTTC
TRBD2 TRBJ2-3 many TRBV18 CASSPAGGADTQYF TGTGCCAGCTCACCCGCCGGGGGGGCGGATACGCAGTATTTT
. TRBJ2-6 . TRBV29-1 CSVRPSGANVLTF TGCAGCGTTCGCCCATCTGGGGCCAACGTCCTGACTTTC
. TRBJ1-2 . TRBV6-5 CASRTGSPWANYGYTF TGTGCCAGCAGAACGGGGTCGCCGTGGGCTAACTATGGCTACACCTTC
TRBD1 TRBJ1-2 few TRBV5-1 CASTGTGTGGGSRGYTF TGCGCCAGCACAGGCACCGGGACAGGAGGTGGTAGTCGGGGCTACACCTTC
. TRBJ1-1 few TRBV11-3 CASSLTIRSTEAFF TGTGCCAGCAGCCTAACCATTCGTAGCACTGAAGCTTTCTTT
. TRBJ1-6 many TRBV4-2 CASSQAQPSEPLHF TGTGCCAGCAGCCAAGCACAGCCAAGTGAACCCCTCCACTTT
TRBD2 TRBJ2-5 . TRBV28 CASRKGLAGQETQYF TGTGCCAGCAGAAAGGGACTAGCGGGGCAAGAGACCCAGTACTTC
. TRBJ1-1 . TRBV11-3 CAEPKETDPNTEAFF TGTGCCGAACCGAAAGAGACAGATCCGAACACTGAAGCTTTCTTT
TRBD2 TRBJ2-3 few TRBV7-7 CASSALAGFTDTQYF TGTGCTAGCAGCGCTCTAGCGGGGTTCACAGATACGCAGTATTTT
. TRBJ2-2 . TRBV10-3 CAISEFDRRNTGELFF TGTGCCATCAGTGAGTTCGACAGGAGGAACACCGGGGAGCTGTTTTTT